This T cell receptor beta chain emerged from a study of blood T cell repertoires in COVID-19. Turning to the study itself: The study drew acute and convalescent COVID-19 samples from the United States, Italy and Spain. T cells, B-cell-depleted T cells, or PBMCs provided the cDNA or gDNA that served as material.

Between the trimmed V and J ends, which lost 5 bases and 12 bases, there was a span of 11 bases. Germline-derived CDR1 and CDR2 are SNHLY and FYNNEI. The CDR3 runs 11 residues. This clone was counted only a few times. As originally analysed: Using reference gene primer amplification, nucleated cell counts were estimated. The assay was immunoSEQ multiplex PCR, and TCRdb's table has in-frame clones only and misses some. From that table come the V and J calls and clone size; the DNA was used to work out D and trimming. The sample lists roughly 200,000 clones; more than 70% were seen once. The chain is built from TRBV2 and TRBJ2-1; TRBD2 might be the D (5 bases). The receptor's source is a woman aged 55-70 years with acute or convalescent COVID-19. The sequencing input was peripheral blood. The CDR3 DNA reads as TGTGCCAGCAGTCTGGGGAGCGGGCAGTTCTTC. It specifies CASSLGSGQFF.